This T cell receptor beta chain was documented in a study of CD8+CD57+ T cells in acquired aplastic anemia. Study-level background: Isolated CD4+ and CD8+ cells, once sorted, yielded DNA averaging around 3.1 ug. Broader study findings: About 27 CD8+ CDR3 sequences were shared between patients and controls.

Patients who underwent sequencing had shown CD8+CD57+ cell expansion by flow cytometry. The diagnosis in all patients was severe acquired aplastic anemia. No patient had been given any therapy when blood was sampled. A single count supports this clonotype. The antigen is unknown. The ends lost 5 bases at V and 8 bases at J; junction bases unmatched: 15. Germline CDR1 is SGHVS and CDR2 is FQNEAQ. This CDR3 is built from 15 residues. Profiling that covered TCR beta VDJ and CDR3 relied on genomic DNA as its template. TCRdb recomputed calls from the reads with MiXCR, one row per CDR3 protein. The sample shows about 260,000 distinct CDR3 sequences, roughly 80% of them seen only once.

Sequenced input: sorted CD4+, CD8+, or CD8+CD57+ T cells (not recorded which) from PBMCs. The sequence came from a human donor with aplastic anemia. The chain employs TRBV7-8 and TRBJ2-7; 7 positions agree with TRBD2. This CDR3 is CASSQALGGEGQQYF. The CDR3 DNA reads as TGTGCCAGCAGCCAAGCGTTGGGAGGGGAGGGACAGCAGTACTTC.